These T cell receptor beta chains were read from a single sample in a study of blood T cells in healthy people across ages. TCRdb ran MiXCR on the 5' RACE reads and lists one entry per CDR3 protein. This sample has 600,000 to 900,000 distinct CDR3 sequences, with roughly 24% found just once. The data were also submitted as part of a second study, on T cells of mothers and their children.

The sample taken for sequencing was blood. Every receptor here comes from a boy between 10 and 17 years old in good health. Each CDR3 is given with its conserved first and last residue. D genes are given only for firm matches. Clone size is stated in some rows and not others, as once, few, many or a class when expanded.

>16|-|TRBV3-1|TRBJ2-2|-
CASSQRTVANTGELFF
TGTGCCAGCAGCCAGAGGACGGTAGCGAACACCGGGGAGCTGTTTTTT
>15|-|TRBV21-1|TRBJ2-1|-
CASSKEGGATNEQFF
TGTGCCAGCAGCAAAGAGGGGGGGGCGACCAATGAGCAGTTCTTC
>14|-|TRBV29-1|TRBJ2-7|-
CSLTIGHHSYEQYF
TGCAGCTTAACGATCGGACACCATTCCTACGAGCAGTACTTC
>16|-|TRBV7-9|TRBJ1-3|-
CASSLAGGSSGNTIYF
TGTGCCAGCAGCTTAGCGGGAGGGAGCTCTGGAAACACCATATATTTT
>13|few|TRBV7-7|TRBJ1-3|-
CASSLDRGNTIYF
TGTGCCAGCAGCTTAGACCGCGGGAACACCATATATTTT
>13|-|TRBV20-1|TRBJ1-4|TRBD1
CSARTGNNEKLFF
TGCAGTGCAAGGACAGGGAATAATGAAAAACTGTTTTTT
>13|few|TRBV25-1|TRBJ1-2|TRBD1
CASSNRGNYGYTF
TGTGCCAGCAGTAACAGGGGTAACTATGGCTACACCTTC
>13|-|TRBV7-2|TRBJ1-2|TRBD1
CASSSRQGNGYTF
TGTGCCAGCAGCTCCCGACAGGGTAATGGCTACACCTTC
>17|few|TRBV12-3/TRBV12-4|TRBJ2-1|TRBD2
CASSFWTSGDVYNEQFF
TGTGCCAGCAGTTTTTGGACTAGCGGGGACGTCTACAATGAGCAGTTCTTC
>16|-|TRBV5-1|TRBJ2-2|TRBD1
CASSFRQGEDTGELFF
TGCGCCAGCAGCTTCCGACAGGGGGAGGACACCGGGGAGCTGTTTTTT